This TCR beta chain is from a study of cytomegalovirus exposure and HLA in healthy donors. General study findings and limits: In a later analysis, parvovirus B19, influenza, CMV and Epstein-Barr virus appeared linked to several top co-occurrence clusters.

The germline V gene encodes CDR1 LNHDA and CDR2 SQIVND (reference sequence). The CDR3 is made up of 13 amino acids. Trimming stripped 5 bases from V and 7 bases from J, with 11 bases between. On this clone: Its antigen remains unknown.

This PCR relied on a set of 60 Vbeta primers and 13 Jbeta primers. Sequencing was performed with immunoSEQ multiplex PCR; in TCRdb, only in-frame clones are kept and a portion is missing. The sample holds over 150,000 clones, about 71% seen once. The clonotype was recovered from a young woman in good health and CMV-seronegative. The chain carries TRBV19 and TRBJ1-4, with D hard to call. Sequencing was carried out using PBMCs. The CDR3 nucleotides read TGTGCCAGTAGTTGGCTCAGTGCTGAAAAACTGTTTTTT. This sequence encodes CASSWLSAEKLFF.